This entry lists 25 T cell receptor beta chains sequenced from one sample in a study of identical twins (dated by TCRdb to 2016 to 2017). Library preparation was by 5' RACE. Instrument used: Illumina HiSeq 2000. Starting from the raw public reads, TCRdb applied fastp trimming at Q25, assembled clones with MiXCR and retained in-frame beta chains. When rows share a CDR3 protein, they turn into one entry using the most common DNA and genes. The sample data list about 240,000 distinct CDR3 sequences, and roughly an eighth of these were observed just once. In total, the top ten clones hold 3.5% to 5% of the sample. This sample also belongs to another study, concerning yellow fever vaccine responses in identical twins.

Sequences were obtained from memory (CD45RO+) T cells sorted from blood. This specimen's cell subset or site label, interpreted: CD45RO+ enriched T cells. All receptors come from a woman aged 18 to 35 in good health.

This clonotype was counted between two and nine times. This rearrangement joins TRBV5-1 to TRBJ2-7, with D unresolved. The germline V and J ends were trimmed by 4 bases and 2 bases, with 13 bases remaining between them. The CDR3 totals 14 residues. Looked up from germline, CDR1 is SGHRS and CDR2 is YFSETQ. CDR3: CASSPTPATYEQYF. Written as DNA, the CDR3 is TGCGCCAGCAGCCCGACTCCAGCAACCTACGAGCAGTACTTC.

V gene TRBV12-3 or TRBV12-4 combines with J gene TRBJ1-3; D gene ambiguous. Trimming stripped 6 bases from V and 4 bases from J, with 10 bases between. This CDR3 spans 13 amino acids. The CDR3 region is CASSLAGGNTIYF. CDR3 coding DNA: TGTGCCAGCAGCTTGGCGGGCGGAAACACCATATATTTT.

The chain recombines TRBV4-3 with TRBJ2-3; the D is unclear. Germline V CDR1 and CDR2: LGHNA, YSLEER. Between the trimmed V and J ends, which lost 0 bases and 5 bases, there was a span of 12 bases. The CDR3 covers 15 residues. The CDR3 DNA reads as TGCGCCAGCAGCCAAGATCTAGGCGGTAGAGATACGCAGTATTTT. Translated: CASSQDLGGRDTQYF.

This clonotype was observed many times. The chain has TRBV3-1 and TRBJ2-5; D gene ambiguous. Per the germline V gene, CDR1 is LGHDT and CDR2 is YNNKEL (reference sequence). The ends were cut back, 0 bases at V and 2 bases at J, with 10 bases in the middle. The CDR3 spans 15 residues. This CDR3 is CASSQDRPPQETQYF. CDR3 sequence (DNA): TGTGCCAGCAGCCAAGATAGGCCACCACAAGAGACCCAGTACTTC.

This clonotype was observed a handful of times. This chain joins TRBV7-9 and TRBJ2-7; D may be TRBD1 (8 bases). The CDR3 is 15 amino acids. Germline values: CDR1 SEHNR, CDR2 FQNEAQ (reference sequence). Trimming removed 6 bases from V and 2 bases from J, with 17 bases in between. The CDR3 nucleotides read TGTGCCAGCAGTACCACAGGGGGGGACCCCTACGAGCAGTACTTC. Amino acids: CASSTTGGDPYEQYF.

This clonotype was seen more than once but under ten times. The chain employs TRBV5-1 and TRBJ2-7; D may be TRBD2 (6 bases). The CDR3 spans 15 residues. CDR1 SGHRS and CDR2 YFSETQ come from the germline V gene. V was clipped by 4 bases and J by 0 bases, with 14 bases between them. The CDR3 reads CASSPGGRGSYEQYF. As DNA, the CDR3 is TGCGCCAGCAGCCCAGGAGGGAGAGGCTCCTACGAGCAGTACTTC.

The table lists this clonotype with many counts. V is TRBV29-1 and J is TRBJ2-1, with unresolved D. V was pared by 1 base and J by 0 bases, with 10 bases between. The CDR3 is 15 residues long. CDR1 and CDR2 (germline): SQVTM, ANQGSEA. This CDR3 reads CSVEGSESSYNEQFF. CDR3 nucleotides: TGCAGCGTTGAAGGCTCGGAAAGCTCCTACAATGAGCAGTTCTTC.

This sequence joins TRBV29-1 and TRBJ2-7; 11 bases are shared with TRBD1. With 6 bases clipped from V and 2 bases from J, the junction kept 6 bases outside the gene matches. Germline CDR1 is SQVTM and CDR2 is ANQGSEA. This CDR3 comprises 14 residues. Here the CDR3 reads CSVGGGQGAYEQYF. The DNA of the CDR3 is TGCAGCGTCGGGGGGGGACAGGGGGCCTACGAGCAGTACTTC.

This clonotype was counted a few times. The chain employs TRBV11-3 and TRBJ2-3, with D maybe TRBD2 (6 bases). The germline V gene encodes CDR1 SGHNT and CDR2 YENEEA. The CDR3 is made up of 16 amino acids. Between the trimmed V and J ends, which lost 4 bases and 5 bases, there was a span of 19 bases. The CDR3 region is CASSSLAGGPIDTQYF. For the CDR3, the DNA is TGTGCCAGCAGCTCTCTGGCAGGAGGGCCTATAGATACGCAGTATTTT.

This clonotype was counted many times. This chain links TRBV15 with TRBJ2-3, with 8 bases identical to TRBD2. The CDR3 length is 15 residues. From germline, CDR1 is LNHNV and CDR2 YYDKDF (reference sequence). Trimming removed 8 bases from V and 4 bases from J; junction bases left unmatched: 11. The CDR3 sequence is CATGLFRGGSDTQYF. DNA of the CDR3: TGTGCCACCGGTCTCTTTCGGGGGGGCTCAGATACGCAGTATTTT.

This clonotype was detected many times. This chain uses TRBV5-1 with TRBJ2-1; 8 nucleotides line up with TRBD2. J gave up 3 bases and V 4 bases, and 6 bases lay outside the gene matches. The CDR3 runs 15 residues. Per the germline V gene, CDR1 is SGHRS and CDR2 is YFSETQ. CDR3 coding DNA: TGCGCCAGCAGCCAACGGGGGGGGGACTACAATGAGCAGTTCTTC. This codes for CASSQRGGDYNEQFF. Together with reference TRBV5-1 and TRBJ2-1, the CDR3 gives the full variable domain: KAGVTQTPRYLIKTRGQQVTLSCSPISGHRSVSWYQQTPGQGLQFLFEYFSETQRNKGNFPGRFSGRQFSNSRSEMNVSTLELGDSALYLCASSQRGGDYNEQFFGPGTRLTVL.

In this sample, this clonotype turned up many times. This sequence joins TRBV24-1 and TRBJ2-5; 7 bases are shared with TRBD2. With 5 bases clipped from V and 4 bases from J, the junction kept 6 bases outside the gene matches. Germline lookup yields CDR1 KGHDR and CDR2 SFDVKD. The CDR3 is 14 amino acids. CDR3 coding DNA: TGTGCCACCAGTGCAGCTGGGGAGGGAGAGACCCAGTACTTC. Translation gives CATSAAGEGETQYF.

In its sample, this clonotype was seen many times. The chain joins TRBV29-1 to TRBJ2-1; 7 bases are a match to TRBD1. CDR1 SQVTM and CDR2 ANQGSEA come from the germline V gene. The V gene end was trimmed by 7 bases and the J gene end by 0 bases; junction bases not matched to a gene: 6. The CDR3 runs to 14 residues. The DNA of the CDR3 is TGCAGCGCCCCTCGGACAGGCTCCTACAATGAGCAGTTCTTC. This codes for CSAPRTGSYNEQFF.

J is TRBJ2-1 and V is TRBV7-2; TRBD2 matches at 9 bases. The V gene end was trimmed by 4 bases and the J gene end by 4 bases; junction bases not matched to a gene: 8. The CDR3 is 16 amino acids. Germline assignment: CDR1 SGHTA and CDR2 FQGNSA. CDR3 nucleotides: TGTGCCAGCAGCTCAAAAAGCGGGGGGCAATACAATGAGCAGTTCTTC. Its translation: CASSSKSGGQYNEQFF.

This clonotype was seen more than once but under ten times. The chain uses TRBV15 and TRBJ1-5, with 7 bases aligning to TRBD1. Germline V CDR1 and CDR2: LNHNV, YYDKDF (reference sequence). CDR3 length equals 15 residues. After removal of 5 bases from V and 2 bases from J, the junction contained 6 bases not matched to a gene. CDR3 amino acids: CATSGRGAGNQPQHF. As DNA, the CDR3 is TGTGCCACCAGCGGCAGGGGGGCGGGCAATCAGCCCCAGCATTTT.

The V gene is TRBV7-3, the J gene TRBJ2-3; perhaps TRBD1 as D (6 bases). CDR1 is SGHTA, CDR2 FQGTGA, per germline. This CDR3 contains 14 residues. V shed 5 bases and J shed 4 bases, with 13 bases lying between them. As DNA, the CDR3 is TGTGCCAGCAGCGTACAGGGTCATGCAGATACGCAGTATTTT. As protein: CASSVQGHADTQYF.

This clonotype was counted between two and nine times. This chain uses TRBV6-1 with TRBJ2-2; D is unclear. The germline V gene has CDR1 MNHNS and CDR2 SASEGT. The length of the CDR3 is 15 residues. The V and J ends lost 6 bases and 3 bases respectively, with 14 bases between them. CDR3 sequence reads: CASSRTGGYTGELFF. CDR3 DNA: TGTGCCAGCAGCCGGACGGGCGGTTACACCGGGGAGCTGTTTTTT.

The chain combines TRBV11-2 with TRBJ2-1; D remains ambiguous. Trimming cost V 2 bases and J 0 bases, with 8 bases left between them. The CDR3 runs 15 residues. CDR1 SGHAT and CDR2 FQNNGV come from the germline V gene. The DNA of the CDR3 is TGTGCCAGCAGCTTACCAGCGAGCTCCTACAATGAGCAGTTCTTC. Translated, it gives CASSLPASSYNEQFF. Together with reference TRBV11-2 and TRBJ2-1, the CDR3 gives the full variable domain: EAGVAQSPRYKIIEKRQSVAFWCNPISGHATLYWYQQILGQGPKLLIQFQNNGVVDDSQLPKDRFSAERLKGVDSTLKIQPAKLEDSAVYLCASSLPASSYNEQFFGPGTRLTVL.

This clonotype appeared many times. The chain carries TRBV7-2 and TRBJ1-4; D not certain. V dropped 5 bases and J dropped 0 bases, with 10 bases sitting between them. From germline, CDR1 is SGHTA and CDR2 FQGNSA. The CDR3 runs 15 residues. CDR3 amino acids: CASSRPGATNEKLFF. For the CDR3, the DNA is TGTGCCAGCAGCCGCCCGGGAGCAACTAATGAAAAACTGTTTTTT. The complete variable domain, with remaining parts taken from reference TRBV7-2 and TRBJ1-4, reads GAGVSQSPSNKVTEKGKDVELRCDPISGHTALYWYRQSLGQGLEFLIYFQGNSAPDKSGLPSDRFSAERTGGSVSTLTIQRTQQEDSAVYLCASSRPGATNEKLFFGSGTQLSVL.

The rearrangement joins TRBV5-1 to TRBJ2-2; D is unresolved. CDR3 size: 18 residues. Deletions cut 0 bases from V and 0 bases from J, with 15 bases between. CDR1 is SGHRS and CDR2 is YFSETQ in the germline V gene. CDR3 in amino acids: CASSLAGVNSANTGELFF. As DNA, the CDR3 is TGCGCCAGCAGCTTGGCCGGTGTAAACAGCGCGAACACCGGGGAGCTGTTTTTT. Filled out from reference TRBV5-1 and TRBJ2-2, the complete variable domain reads KAGVTQTPRYLIKTRGQQVTLSCSPISGHRSVSWYQQTPGQGLQFLFEYFSETQRNKGNFPGRFSGRQFSNSRSEMNVSTLELGDSALYLCASSLAGVNSANTGELFFGEGSRLTVL.

There are a few counts of this clonotype. This chain uses TRBV30 with TRBJ1-5; the D is unclear. Trimming shortened V by 0 bases and J by 4 bases, and 10 bases separated the two germline ends. Germline assignment: CDR1 GTSNPN and CDR2 SVGIG (reference sequence). This CDR3 comprises 14 residues. CDR3 DNA: TGTGCCTGGAGTGTCCCGCTACGGAATCAGCCCCAGCATTTT. This encodes CAWSVPLRNQPQHF.

In its sample, this clonotype was seen many times. The genes are TRBV4-2 and TRBJ2-2; unclear D gene. The V and J ends lost 2 bases and 3 bases respectively, with 1 base between them. CDR3 length: 12 amino acids. Germline V lookup: CDR1 LGHNA, CDR2 YNFKEQ. CDR3 loop: CASSQYTGELFF. DNA for the CDR3: TGTGCCAGCAGCCAATACACCGGGGAGCTGTTTTTT.

This clonotype was seen only a few times. This chain's CDR3 is CASSLGRGGYNEQFF. CDR3 nucleotide sequence: TGTGCCAGCAGCTTAGGGCGGGGGGGATACAATGAGCAGTTCTTC. The chain carries TRBV7-2 and TRBJ2-1, with 9 bases aligning to TRBD2. With 1 base clipped from V and 4 bases from J, the junction kept 2 bases outside the gene matches. This CDR3 has 15 amino acids. Germline V CDR1 and CDR2: SGHTA, FQGNSA.

This clonotype was picked up one time. This chain connects TRBV6-2 or TRBV6-3 to TRBJ2-4, with 8 bases that match TRBD1. This CDR3 spans 14 amino acids. V trimming: 7 bases; J trimming: 8 bases; junction bases outside the gene matches: 10. Germline V gene lookup returns CDR1 MNHEY and CDR2 SVGEGT. The DNA of the CDR3 is TGTGCCAGCAATCCGGACAGGGTGGTAGACATTCAGTACTTC. Its translation is CASNPDRVVDIQYF.

A few counts support this clonotype. The chain combines TRBV7-2 with TRBJ2-5; D uncertain. V was clipped by 4 bases and J by 3 bases, with 12 bases between them. The CDR3 totals 14 residues. CDR1 and CDR2 (germline): SGHTA, FQGNSA. CDR3 in amino acids: CASSSGPVKETQYF. In DNA form, the CDR3 reads TGTGCCAGCAGCTCCGGACCCGTTAAAGAGACCCAGTACTTC.